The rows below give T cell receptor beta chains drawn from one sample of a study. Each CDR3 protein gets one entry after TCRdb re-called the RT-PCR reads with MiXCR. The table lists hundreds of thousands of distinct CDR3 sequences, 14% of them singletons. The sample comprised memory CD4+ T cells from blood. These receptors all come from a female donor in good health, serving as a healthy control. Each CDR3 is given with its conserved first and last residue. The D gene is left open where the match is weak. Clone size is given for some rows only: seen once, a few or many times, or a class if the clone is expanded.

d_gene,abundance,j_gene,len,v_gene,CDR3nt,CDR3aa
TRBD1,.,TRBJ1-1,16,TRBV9,TGTGCCAGCAGCGCAGGACAGGGGGCCATGAACACTGAAGCTTTCTTT,CASSAGQGAMNTEAFF
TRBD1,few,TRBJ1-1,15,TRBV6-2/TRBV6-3,TGTGCCAGCAGTTACGAAGGGGGCGCGAACACTGAAGCTTTCTTT,CASSYEGGANTEAFF
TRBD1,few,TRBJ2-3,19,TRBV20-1,TGCAGTGCTTCCCCGTACCGGGACAGGGGGCAAAGAGGCACAGATACGCAGTATTTT,CSASPYRDRGQRGTDTQYF
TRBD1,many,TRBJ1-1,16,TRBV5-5,TGTGCCAGCAGCTCCACCGGGACAGGGCGCCCTTGGGTAGCTTTCTTT,CASSSTGTGRPWVAFF
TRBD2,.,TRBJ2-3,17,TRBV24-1,TGTGCCACCAGTGACGCCGCGGGACTAGCTAGCACAGATACGCAGTATTTT,CATSDAAGLASTDTQYF
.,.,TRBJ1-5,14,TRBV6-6,TGTGCCAGCAGCCCAAGGGTACCCAATCAGCCCCAGCATTTT,CASSPRVPNQPQHF
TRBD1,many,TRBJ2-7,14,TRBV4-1,TGCGCCAGCAGCCTACTAGCAGGGGGCGGGGAGCAGTACTTC,CASSLLAGGGEQYF
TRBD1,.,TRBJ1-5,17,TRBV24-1,TGTGCCACCAGTGATCCCGCGGACAGGGCAGGCAATCAGCCCCAGCATTTT,CATSDPADRAGNQPQHF
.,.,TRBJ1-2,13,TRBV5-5,TGTGCCAGCAGCTTGCGGGTGGGGAATGGCTACACCTTC,CASSLRVGNGYTF
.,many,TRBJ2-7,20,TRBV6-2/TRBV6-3,TGTGCCAGCAGTCGAGGACCATACAGCTCGCCCGAGGTGACGTCTTACGAGCAGTACTTC,CASSRGPYSSPEVTSYEQYF
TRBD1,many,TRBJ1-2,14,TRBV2,TGTGCCAGCAGCCCGACAGGGGTCGGGTATGGCTACACCTTC,CASSPTGVGYGYTF
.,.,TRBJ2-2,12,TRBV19,TGTGCCAGTAGTCCCGCTACCGGGGAGCTGTTTTTT,CASSPATGELFF
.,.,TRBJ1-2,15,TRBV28,TGTGCCAGCAGTCCGGGACACCAAGGAGACTATGGCTACACCTTC,CASSPGHQGDYGYTF
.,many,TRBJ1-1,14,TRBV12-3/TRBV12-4,TGTGCCAGCGTCCCCCCCAGCAGGAGGGCTGAAGCTTTCTTT,CASVPPSRRAEAFF
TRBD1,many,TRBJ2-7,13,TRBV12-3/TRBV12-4,TGTGCCAGCACCAGGGACAGGGAGGGCGAGCAGTACTTC,CASTRDREGEQYF
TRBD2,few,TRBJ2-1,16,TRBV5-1,TGCGCCAGCAGCGGGACTAGCGGCCCTTCCTACAATGAGCAGTTCTTC,CASSGTSGPSYNEQFF
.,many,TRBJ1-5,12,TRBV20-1,TGCAGTGCTAGGGGGCCCGATCAGCCCCAGCATTTT,CSARGPDQPQHF
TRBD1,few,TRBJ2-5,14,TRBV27,TGTGCCAGCAGTAAGCGGACAGGGCGAGAGACCCAGTACTTC,CASSKRTGRETQYF
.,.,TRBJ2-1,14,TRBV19,TGTGCCAGTAGTATCGCCGCAGGGACAAATGGGCAGTTCTTC,CASSIAAGTNGQFF
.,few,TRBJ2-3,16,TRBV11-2,TGTGCCAGCAGCCTAGGACAGACGATAAGCACAGATACGCAGTATTTT,CASSLGQTISTDTQYF
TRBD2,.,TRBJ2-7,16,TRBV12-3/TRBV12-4,TGTGCCAGCAGACCCTCACTAGCGGGAAGCTTCTACGAGCAGTACTTC,CASRPSLAGSFYEQYF
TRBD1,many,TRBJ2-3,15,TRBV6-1,TGTGCCAGCAGTCCGACAGGGATTAGCACAGATACGCAGTATTTT,CASSPTGISTDTQYF
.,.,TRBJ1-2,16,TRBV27,TGTGCCAGCAGTTTAGCCCCCCCGCTCAGGGGCCATGGCTACACCTTC,CASSLAPPLRGHGYTF
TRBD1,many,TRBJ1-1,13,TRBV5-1,TGCGCCAGCAGCACCGGGACAGGGGCTGAAGCTTTCTTT,CASSTGTGAEAFF
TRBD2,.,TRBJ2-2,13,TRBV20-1,TGCAGTGCTATGGGGAGGGGTACCGGGGAGCTGTTTTTT,CSAMGRGTGELFF
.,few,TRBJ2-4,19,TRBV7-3,TGTGCCAGCAGCTTAATGGGGCAGGGCGACCCGGTAGCCAAAAACATTCAGTACTTC,CASSLMGQGDPVAKNIQYF
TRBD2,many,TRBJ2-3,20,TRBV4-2,TGTGCCAGCAGCCATGGCGAAAAGGATTTAGCGGGAGGGGGCACAGATACGCAGTATTTT,CASSHGEKDLAGGGTDTQYF
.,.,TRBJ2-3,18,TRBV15,TGTGCCACCAGCTCCACGTCAGAAATAGCGGAGTACACAGATACGCAGTATTTT,CATSSTSEIAEYTDTQYF
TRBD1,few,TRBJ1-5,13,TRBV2,TGTGCCAGCAGTGAGGACAGGGGGAGGCCCCAGCATTTT,CASSEDRGRPQHF
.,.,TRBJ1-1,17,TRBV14,TGTGCCAGCAGCCAAGAGCGCGGGGGCGTAGGGAACACTGAAGCTTTCTTT,CASSQERGGVGNTEAFF
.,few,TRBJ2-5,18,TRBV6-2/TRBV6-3,TGTGCCAGCAGTTACCTTTTACGACAGGTCGCTTCACAAGAGACCCAGTACTTC,CASSYLLRQVASQETQYF
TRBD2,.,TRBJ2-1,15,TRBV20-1,TGCAGTGCGCGGGGACTAGCTGGAACCTACAATGAGCAGTTCTTC,CSARGLAGTYNEQFF
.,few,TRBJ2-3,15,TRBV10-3,TGTGCCACCCTGGCGCAACGAACTAGCACAGATACGCAGTATTTT,CATLAQRTSTDTQYF
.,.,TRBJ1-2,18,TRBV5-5,TGTGCCAGCAGCTTTCGAGAGTCAAGCGGAGGATCTAACTATGGCTACACCTTC,CASSFRESSGGSNYGYTF
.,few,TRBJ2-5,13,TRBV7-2,TGTGCCAGCAGCTTTGGGGGGCTTGGGACCCAGTACTTC,CASSFGGLGTQYF
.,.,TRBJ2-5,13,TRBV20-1,TGCAGTGCTAACCTGGGGTTCCAAGAGACCCAGTACTTC,CSANLGFQETQYF
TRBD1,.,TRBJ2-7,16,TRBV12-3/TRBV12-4,TGTGCCAGCAGTAATGCCGGGACAGGCAACTACAATGAGCAGTACTTC,CASSNAGTGNYNEQYF
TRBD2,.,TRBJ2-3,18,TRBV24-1,TGTGCCACCAGTGACCCTCCCGGGGGGACTAGCGGGGTAGATACGCAGTATTTT,CATSDPPGGTSGVDTQYF
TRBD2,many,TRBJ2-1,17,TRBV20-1,TGCAGCAGCGGGGGACTAGCATTTGACCTTTCCTACAATGAGCAGTTCTTC,CSSGGLAFDLSYNEQFF
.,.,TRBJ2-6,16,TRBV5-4,TGTGCCAGCAGCTTGGCCGCGGGGAATGGGGCCAACGTCCTGACTTTC,CASSLAAGNGANVLTF
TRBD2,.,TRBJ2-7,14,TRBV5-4,TGTGCCAGCAGCTGGGGCCGGGGGGAAAGCGAGCAGTACTTC,CASSWGRGESEQYF
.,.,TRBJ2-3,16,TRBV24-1,TGTGCCACCAGTGAGTACGGACAGTCCTACACAGATACGCAGTATTTT,CATSEYGQSYTDTQYF
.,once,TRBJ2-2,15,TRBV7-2,TGTGCCAGCAGCTCCCGGGAGAGAGCCGCCGGGGAGCTGTTTTTT,CASSSRERAAGELFF
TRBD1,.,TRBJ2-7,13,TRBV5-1,TGCGCCAGCAGCTGGAGGACAGGAAAGGAGCAGTACTTC,CASSWRTGKEQYF
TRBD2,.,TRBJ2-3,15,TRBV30,TGTGCCTGGAGTGGTAGCGGGAGGAGGGGAGATACGCAGTATTTT,CAWSGSGRRGDTQYF
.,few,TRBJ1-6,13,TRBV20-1,TGCAGTGTCAGACATAACTATAATTCACCCCTCCACTTT,CSVRHNYNSPLHF
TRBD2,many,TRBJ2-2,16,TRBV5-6,TGTGCCAGCAGCCAATACATGAGCGGGAGTACCGGGGAGCTGTTTTTT,CASSQYMSGSTGELFF
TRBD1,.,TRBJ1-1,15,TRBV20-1,TGCAGTGCTAGAGATAAAGCCCAGGGGGGAACTGAAGCTTTCTTT,CSARDKAQGGTEAFF
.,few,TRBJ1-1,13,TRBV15,TGTGCCACCAGCAGAGATCGGAGGGGGGAAGCTTTCTTT,CATSRDRRGEAFF
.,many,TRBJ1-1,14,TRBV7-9,TGTGCCAGCAGCACCGGAACTGTCCCCACTGAAGCTTTCTTT,CASSTGTVPTEAFF
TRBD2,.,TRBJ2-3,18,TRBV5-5,TGTGCCAGCAGCCCGGGACTAGCGGGAGGAGGGGCGGCAGATACGCAGTATTTT,CASSPGLAGGGAADTQYF
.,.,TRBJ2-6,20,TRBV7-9,TGTGTCAGCAGCCACAGCTACTCGGGACCCCGGCTGTCTGGGGCCAACGTCCTGACTTTC,CVSSHSYSGPRLSGANVLTF